This is a list of T cell receptor beta chains from one sample in a study of beta chain features in type 1 diabetes. Assay used: immunoSEQ multiplex PCR; TCRdb lists only in-frame clones, some missing. In the table there are more than 300,000 clones, about a tenth of which are singletons. Sample: central memory CD4+ T cells from blood. The receptors derive from a man aged 30 to 45 with type 1 diabetes. Each CDR3 is given without its conserved first and last residue. Each record gives: J gene, V gene, D gene, CDR3 protein. A D gene is named only where the DNA matches it firmly.

j_call: TRBJ2-3
v_call: TRBV15
d_call: TRBD1
cdr3_aa: ATSSVVGRTGSTDTQY

j_call: TRBJ2-2
v_call: TRBV10-2
d_call: -
cdr3_aa: ASTIANGELF

j_call: TRBJ2-5
v_call: TRBV18
d_call: -
cdr3_aa: ASSPPGSSQETQY

j_call: TRBJ2-3
v_call: TRBV7-2
d_call: TRBD2
cdr3_aa: ASSLRVSGDSDTQY

j_call: TRBJ1-4
v_call: TRBV6-6
d_call: -
cdr3_aa: ASTLGIGTKLF

j_call: TRBJ2-2
v_call: TRBV11-2
d_call: TRBD1
cdr3_aa: ASRQGTGDLTGELF

j_call: TRBJ2-7
v_call: TRBV15
d_call: TRBD2
cdr3_aa: ATSRVGGSSYEQY

j_call: TRBJ1-2
v_call: TRBV28
d_call: -
cdr3_aa: ASSFNNYGYT

j_call: TRBJ2-7
v_call: TRBV28
d_call: -
cdr3_aa: ASSPSMRYEQY

j_call: TRBJ2-3
v_call: TRBV4-3
d_call: -
cdr3_aa: ASSQEFRGTGVGGTDTQY

j_call: TRBJ1-1
v_call: TRBV7-9
d_call: TRBD1
cdr3_aa: ASSSDRGQVAEAF

j_call: TRBJ2-7
v_call: TRBV13
d_call: TRBD2
cdr3_aa: ASSWYERGGPYEQY

j_call: TRBJ1-1
v_call: TRBV18
d_call: TRBD1
cdr3_aa: ASSTGGFGYTEAF

j_call: TRBJ2-7
v_call: TRBV10-3
d_call: -
cdr3_aa: AISESPGATYEQY

j_call: TRBJ2-7
v_call: TRBV7-2
d_call: -
cdr3_aa: ASSRGVAGKAGEQY

j_call: TRBJ2-3
v_call: TRBV18
d_call: -
cdr3_aa: ASSQSPADTQY

j_call: TRBJ2-7
v_call: TRBV7-2
d_call: -
cdr3_aa: ASSFSQGREQY

j_call: TRBJ2-3
v_call: TRBV5-1
d_call: -
cdr3_aa: ASSPGLLTDTQY

j_call: TRBJ2-6
v_call: TRBV18
d_call: -
cdr3_aa: ASSDLVSGANVLT

j_call: TRBJ1-2
v_call: TRBV6-1
d_call: TRBD1
cdr3_aa: ASSPDRANYGYT

j_call: TRBJ1-5
v_call: TRBV6-1
d_call: -
cdr3_aa: ASRTYSNQPQH

j_call: TRBJ2-3
v_call: TRBV7-9
d_call: -
cdr3_aa: ASSPHLSTDTQY

j_call: TRBJ2-7
v_call: TRBV30
d_call: -
cdr3_aa: AWVQGGEQY

j_call: TRBJ2-5
v_call: TRBV5-1
d_call: TRBD1
cdr3_aa: ASSPGQGKTQY

j_call: TRBJ1-5
v_call: TRBV19
d_call: -
cdr3_aa: ASSIGDSGGSQPQH

j_call: TRBJ1-1
v_call: TRBV7-2
d_call: -
cdr3_aa: ASSPLAAKSNTEAF

j_call: TRBJ1-1
v_call: TRBV18
d_call: -
cdr3_aa: ASSRDWGANTEAF

j_call: TRBJ2-7
v_call: TRBV2
d_call: -
cdr3_aa: ASIGSGAYEQY

j_call: TRBJ1-2
v_call: TRBV6-5
d_call: TRBD1
cdr3_aa: ASSYSGQGHYGYT

j_call: TRBJ1-1
v_call: TRBV7-2
d_call: -
cdr3_aa: ASSLRSAHVASF

j_call: TRBJ2-3
v_call: TRBV7-9
d_call: -
cdr3_aa: ASSRGTASDTQY

j_call: TRBJ2-1
v_call: TRBV4-3
d_call: -
cdr3_aa: ASSQDHGTGTYNEQF

j_call: TRBJ1-6
v_call: TRBV2
d_call: -
cdr3_aa: ASNTGKGNSPLH

j_call: TRBJ2-3
v_call: TRBV7-9
d_call: TRBD2
cdr3_aa: ASSLTSGGPYSTDTQY

j_call: TRBJ2-5
v_call: TRBV6-6
d_call: -
cdr3_aa: ASELGGETQY

j_call: TRBJ1-1
v_call: TRBV19
d_call: TRBD1
cdr3_aa: ATWRQGYDGNTEAF

j_call: TRBJ1-2
v_call: TRBV9
d_call: -
cdr3_aa: ASSVGADLYRGYT

j_call: TRBJ2-3
v_call: TRBV6-5
d_call: TRBD2
cdr3_aa: ASGHGTSDTQY

j_call: TRBJ2-3
v_call: TRBV23-1
d_call: TRBD1
cdr3_aa: ASSQSGRGPTDTQY

j_call: TRBJ1-2
v_call: TRBV2
d_call: -
cdr3_aa: ASSDYRTSGGYT

j_call: TRBJ1-6
v_call: TRBV7-2
d_call: TRBD1
cdr3_aa: ASSSGQAVPLH

j_call: TRBJ2-1
v_call: TRBV2
d_call: TRBD1
cdr3_aa: ASQGTGGLGEQF

j_call: TRBJ1-1
v_call: TRBV7-2
d_call: -
cdr3_aa: ASSSTTVMNTEAF